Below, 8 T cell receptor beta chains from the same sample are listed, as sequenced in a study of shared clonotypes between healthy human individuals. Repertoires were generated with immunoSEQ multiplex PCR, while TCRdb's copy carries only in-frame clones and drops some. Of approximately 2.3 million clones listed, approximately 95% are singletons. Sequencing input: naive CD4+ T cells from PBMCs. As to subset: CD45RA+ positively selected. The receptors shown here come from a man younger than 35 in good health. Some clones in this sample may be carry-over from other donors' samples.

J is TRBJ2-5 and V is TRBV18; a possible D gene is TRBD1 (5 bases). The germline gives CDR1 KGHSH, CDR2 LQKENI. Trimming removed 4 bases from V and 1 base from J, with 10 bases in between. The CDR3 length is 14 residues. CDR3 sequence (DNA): TGTGCCAGCTCACTAACCCAGGGCCAAGAGACCCAGTACTTC. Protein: CASSLTQGQETQYF.

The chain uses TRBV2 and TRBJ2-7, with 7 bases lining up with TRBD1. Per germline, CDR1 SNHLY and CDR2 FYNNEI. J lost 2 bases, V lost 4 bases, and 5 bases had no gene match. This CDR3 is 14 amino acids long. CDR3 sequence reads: CASSVTGLAYEQYF. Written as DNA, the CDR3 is TGTGCCAGCAGTGTGACAGGGTTGGCCTACGAGCAGTACTTC.

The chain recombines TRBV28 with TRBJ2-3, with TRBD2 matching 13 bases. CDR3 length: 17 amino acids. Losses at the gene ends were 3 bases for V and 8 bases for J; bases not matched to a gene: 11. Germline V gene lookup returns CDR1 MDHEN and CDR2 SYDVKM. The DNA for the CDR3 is TGTGCCAGCAGTTTCCAAACTAGCGGGAGGGCCCAGCTTACGCAGTATTTT. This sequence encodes CASSFQTSGRAQLTQYF.

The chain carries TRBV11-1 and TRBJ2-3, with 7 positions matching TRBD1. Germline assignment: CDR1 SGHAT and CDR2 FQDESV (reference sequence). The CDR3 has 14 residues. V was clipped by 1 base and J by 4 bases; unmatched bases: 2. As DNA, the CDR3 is TGTGCCAGCAGCTTAGTAGGGGGCCCAGATACGCAGTATTTT. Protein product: CASSLVGGPDTQYF.

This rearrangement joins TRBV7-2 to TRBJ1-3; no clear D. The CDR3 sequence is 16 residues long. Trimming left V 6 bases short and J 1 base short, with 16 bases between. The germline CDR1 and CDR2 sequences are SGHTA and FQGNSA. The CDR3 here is CASSNQNANSGNTIYF. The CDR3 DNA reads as TGTGCCAGCAGTAACCAAAACGCCAATTCTGGAAACACCATATATTTT.

Here the CDR3 DNA reads TGTGCCAGCGCTCCGGCAGTCCAAGAGACCCAGTACTTC. Encoded protein: CASAPAVQETQYF. The chain links TRBV5-4 to TRBJ2-5; no clear D gene. Deletions cut 7 bases from V and 1 base from J, with 11 bases between. Germline V gene sequence: CDR1 SGHNT, CDR2 YYREEE (reference sequence). This CDR3 has 13 amino acids.

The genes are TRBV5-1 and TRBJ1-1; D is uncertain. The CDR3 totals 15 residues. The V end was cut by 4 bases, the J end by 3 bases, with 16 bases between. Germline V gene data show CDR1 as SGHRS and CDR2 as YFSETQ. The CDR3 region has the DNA TGCGCCAGCAGCCCAACTGGACCCCAGCACACTGAAGCTTTCTTT. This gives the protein CASSPTGPQHTEAFF.

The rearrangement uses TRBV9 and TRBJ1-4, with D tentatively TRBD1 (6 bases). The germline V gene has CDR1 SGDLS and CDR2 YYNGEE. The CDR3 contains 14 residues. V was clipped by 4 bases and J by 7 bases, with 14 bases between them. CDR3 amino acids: CASSKGVAGEKLFF. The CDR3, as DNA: TGTGCCAGCAGCAAGGGGGTGGCTGGTGAAAAACTGTTTTTT.